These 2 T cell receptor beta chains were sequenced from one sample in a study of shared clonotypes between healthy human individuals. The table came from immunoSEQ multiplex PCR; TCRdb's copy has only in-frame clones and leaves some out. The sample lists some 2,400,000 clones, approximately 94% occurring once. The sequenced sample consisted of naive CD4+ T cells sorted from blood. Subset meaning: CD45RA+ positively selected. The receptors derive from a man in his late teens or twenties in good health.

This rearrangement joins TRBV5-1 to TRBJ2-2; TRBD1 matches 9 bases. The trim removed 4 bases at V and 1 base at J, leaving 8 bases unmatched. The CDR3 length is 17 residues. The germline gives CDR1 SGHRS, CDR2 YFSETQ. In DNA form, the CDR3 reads TGCGCCAGCAGCACGGACCCGGGACAGGGGAACACCGGGGAGCTGTTTTTT. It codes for CASSTDPGQGNTGELFF.

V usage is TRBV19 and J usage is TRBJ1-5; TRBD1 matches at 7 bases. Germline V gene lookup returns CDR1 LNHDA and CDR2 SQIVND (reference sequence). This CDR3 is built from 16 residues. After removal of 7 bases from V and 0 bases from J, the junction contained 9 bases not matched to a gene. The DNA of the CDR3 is TGTGCCAGTACCTCAGGAGGGACAGCTAGCAATCAGCCCCAGCATTTT. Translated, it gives CASTSGGTASNQPQHF.